The next 11 T cell receptor beta chains were all read from a single sample in a study of early T cells in non-severe SARS-CoV-2 infection. TCRdb re-called the 5' RACE reads through MiXCR, storing one row per CDR3 protein. Here the sample spans 75,000 to 100,000 distinct CDR3 sequences, roughly 14% being singletons. Sequenced material: whole blood. Receptor source: an adult who was a healthcare worker with PCR-confirmed SARS-CoV-2 infection or an uninfected control (not recorded which).

The CDR3 DNA reads TGTGCCAGCAGCTTTACGGGCAATCAGCCCCAGCATTTT. It is translated as CASSFTGNQPQHF. J is TRBJ1-5 and V is TRBV7-2; the D is unclear. The CDR3 contains 13 residues. Per germline, CDR1 SGHTA and CDR2 FQGNSA. Trimming removed 3 bases from V and 2 bases from J, with 5 bases in between.

This clonotype has only a few counts. This sequence joins TRBV5-1 and TRBJ2-5; D is ambiguous. The CDR3 loop spans 14 amino acids. V dropped 4 bases and J dropped 2 bases, with 12 bases sitting between them. CDR1 is SGHRS, CDR2 YFSETQ, per germline. CDR3: CASSKVGQQETQYF. CDR3 DNA: TGCGCCAGCAGCAAGGTAGGGCAGCAAGAGACCCAGTACTTC.

The chain is built from TRBV5-4 and TRBJ2-5, with 9 bases identical to TRBD1. CDR3 length: 16 amino acids. After removal of 0 bases from V and 3 bases from J, the junction contained 6 bases not matched to a gene. Looked up from germline, CDR1 is SGHNT and CDR2 is YYREEE (reference sequence). The CDR3 is CASSLGQGVIEETQYF. CDR3 DNA: TGTGCCAGCAGCTTGGGACAGGGGGTGATAGAAGAGACCCAGTACTTC.

The chain is built from TRBV20-1 and TRBJ1-2; possible D gene TRBD1, 5 bases. The germline gives CDR1 DFQATT, CDR2 SNEGSKA (reference sequence). The CDR3 contains 16 residues. Trimming took off 3 bases at V and 0 bases at J, with 17 bases between the two ends. CDR3 protein: CSASIDRVTANYGYTF. CDR3 DNA: TGCAGTGCTAGTATCGACAGAGTGACAGCTAACTATGGCTACACCTTC.

Many counts were recorded for this clonotype. The genes are TRBV20-1 and TRBJ2-6; D is unresolved. The germline V and J ends were trimmed by 1 base and 0 bases, with 7 bases remaining between them. CDR1 and CDR2 (germline): DFQATT, SNEGSKA (reference sequence). This CDR3 is built from 15 residues. CDR3 in amino acids: CSARGGHSGANVLTF. The CDR3 nucleotides are TGCAGTGCTAGAGGTGGGCACTCTGGGGCCAACGTCCTGACTTTC.

This chain connects TRBV4-1 to TRBJ2-3, with 8 bases fitting TRBD2. This CDR3 contains 15 residues. V shed 1 base, J shed 6 bases, and the junction held 6 bases outside the gene matches. From germline, CDR1 is MGHRA and CDR2 YSYEKL. CDR3 DNA sequence: TGCGCCAGCAGCCAAGCCGGGGGGGCTTCGGATACGCAGTATTTT. Protein product: CASSQAGGASDTQYF.

The chain is built from TRBV24-1 and TRBJ2-5; weak D call: TRBD1 (6 bases). This CDR3 region has 14 residues. The V end lost 4 bases, the J end lost 1 base, and 9 bases lay between the germline ends. Germline lookup yields CDR1 KGHDR and CDR2 SFDVKD. The CDR3 coding sequence is TGTGCCACCAGTGACAGGACAGTCCAAGAGACCCAGTACTTC. Protein: CATSDRTVQETQYF.

The chain is built from TRBV7-2 and TRBJ1-1; a possible D gene is TRBD1 (5 bases). The V end was cut by 3 bases, the J end by 3 bases, with 14 bases between. Germline-derived CDR1 and CDR2 are SGHTA and FQGNSA. This CDR3 region has 15 residues. DNA of the CDR3: TGTGCCAGCAGCTTCAGGGACCCGACGCACACTGAAGCTTTCTTT. It encodes CASSFRDPTHTEAFF. The whole variable domain, filled in from reference TRBV7-2 and TRBJ1-1, reads GAGVSQSPSNKVTEKGKDVELRCDPISGHTALYWYRQSLGQGLEFLIYFQGNSAPDKSGLPSDRFSAERTGGSVSTLTIQRTQQEDSAVYLCASSFRDPTHTEAFFGQGTRLTVV.

This clonotype was seen more than once but under ten times. The chain uses TRBV2 and TRBJ1-5; no clear D gene. The germline CDR1 and CDR2 sequences are SNHLY and FYNNEI. Trimming took 5 bases from V and 2 from J, leaving 16 bases between them. The CDR3 loop spans 16 amino acids. This CDR3 reads CASSPGLGMGNQPQHF. The CDR3 DNA is TGTGCCAGCAGTCCGGGCCTCGGAATGGGCAATCAGCCCCAGCATTTT.

This sequence joins TRBV11-1 and TRBJ2-7; D is possibly TRBD1 (5 bases). This CDR3 spans 11 amino acids. Germline values: CDR1 SGHAT, CDR2 FQDESV (reference sequence). The V end lost 5 bases, the J end lost 6 bases, and 8 bases lay between the germline ends. CDR3 residues: CASSATGEQYV. The CDR3 DNA reads TGTGCCAGCAGCGCTACAGGCGAGCAGTACGTC.

The J gene is TRBJ2-3, the V gene TRBV6-1; possibly TRBD1 for D (5 bases). The CDR3 has 11 amino acids. V was shortened by 7 bases and J by 10 bases, with 12 bases between the two germline ends. Germline assignment: CDR1 MNHNS and CDR2 SASEGT. The CDR3, as DNA: TGTGCCAGCAATTTTCAAGGGGCGCAGTATTTT. Protein sequence: CASNFQGAQYF.